This T cell receptor (beta chain) was obtained from a study of beta chain features in type 1 diabetes. All of the sorted populations showed purity greater than 95%. From germline, CDR1 is GTSNPN and CDR2 SVGIG (reference sequence). The V and J ends lost 0 bases and 8 bases respectively, with 16 bases between them. The CDR3 length is 14 residues. Concerning this clone: Its antigen is not identified.

General observations from the study: Moderate but significant shortening of TCRB CDR3s was recorded in all four CD4+ subsets from Type 1 diabetes patients.

Every bit of the isolated RNA underwent reverse transcription, so sequencing read expressed TCRB transcripts. The table came from immunoSEQ multiplex PCR; TCRdb's copy has only in-frame clones and leaves some out. The table shows a few hundred thousand clones, with approximately 15% occurring only once. The TCR originated in a young man in good health. The J gene is TRBJ1-1, the V gene TRBV30; TRBD1 might be the D (5 bases). Sequencing was performed on naive CD4+ T cells from blood. The CDR3 spells CAWSVLIGAAEAFF. For the CDR3, the DNA is TGTGCCTGGAGTGTACTAATTGGGGCAGCGGAAGCTTTCTTT.